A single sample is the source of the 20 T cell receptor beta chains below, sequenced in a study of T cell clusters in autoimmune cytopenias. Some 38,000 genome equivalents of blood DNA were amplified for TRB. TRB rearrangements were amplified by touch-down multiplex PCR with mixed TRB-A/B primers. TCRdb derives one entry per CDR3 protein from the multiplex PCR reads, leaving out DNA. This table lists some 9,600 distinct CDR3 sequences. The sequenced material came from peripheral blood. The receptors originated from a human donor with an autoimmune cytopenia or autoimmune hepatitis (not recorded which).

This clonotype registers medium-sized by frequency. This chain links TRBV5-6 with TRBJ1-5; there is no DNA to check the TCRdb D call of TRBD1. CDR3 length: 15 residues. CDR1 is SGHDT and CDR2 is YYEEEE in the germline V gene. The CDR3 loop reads CASSTTGAGDQPQHF.

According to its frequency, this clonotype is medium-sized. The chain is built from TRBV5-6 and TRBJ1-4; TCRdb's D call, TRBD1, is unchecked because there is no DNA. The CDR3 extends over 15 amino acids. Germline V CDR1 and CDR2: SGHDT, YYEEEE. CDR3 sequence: CASSLPGGGSEKLFF. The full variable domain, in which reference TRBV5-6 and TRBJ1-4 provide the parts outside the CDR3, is DAGVTQSPTHLIKTRGQQVTLRCSPKSGHDTVSWYQQALGQGPQFIFQYYEEEERQRGNFPDRFSGHQFPNYSSELNVNALLLGDSALYLCASSLPGGGSEKLFFGSGTQLSVL.

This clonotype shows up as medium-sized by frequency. The CDR3 loop is CASSYTYPSGATGELFF. The J gene is TRBJ2-2, the V gene TRBV6-5; TCRdb reports TRBD2, a call that lacks DNA to check it against. The length of the CDR3 is 17 residues. The V gene's germline CDR1 is MNHEY and CDR2 SVGAGI.

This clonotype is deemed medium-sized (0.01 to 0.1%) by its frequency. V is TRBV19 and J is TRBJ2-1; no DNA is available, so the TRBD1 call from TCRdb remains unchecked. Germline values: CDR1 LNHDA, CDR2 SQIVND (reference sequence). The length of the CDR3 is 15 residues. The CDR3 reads CASSRSGGIHNEQFF.

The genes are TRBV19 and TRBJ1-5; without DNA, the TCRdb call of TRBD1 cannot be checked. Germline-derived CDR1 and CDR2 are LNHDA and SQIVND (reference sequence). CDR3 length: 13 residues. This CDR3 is CASSRQGAQPQHF.

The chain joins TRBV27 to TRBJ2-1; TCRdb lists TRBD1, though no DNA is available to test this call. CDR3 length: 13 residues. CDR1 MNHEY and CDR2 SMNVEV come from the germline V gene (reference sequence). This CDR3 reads CASSPLTDPEQFF.

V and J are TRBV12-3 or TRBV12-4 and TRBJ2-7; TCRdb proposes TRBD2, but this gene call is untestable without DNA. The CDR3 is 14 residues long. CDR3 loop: CASNLNGEGYEQYF.

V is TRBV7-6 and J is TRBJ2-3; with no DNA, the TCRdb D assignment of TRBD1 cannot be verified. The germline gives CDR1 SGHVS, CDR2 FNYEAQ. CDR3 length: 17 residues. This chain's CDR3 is CASSLGLSGGGADTQYF.

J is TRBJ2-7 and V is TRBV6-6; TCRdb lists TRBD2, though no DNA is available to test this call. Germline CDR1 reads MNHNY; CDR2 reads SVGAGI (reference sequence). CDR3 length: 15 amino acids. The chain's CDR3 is CASSPAGGRSYEQYF.

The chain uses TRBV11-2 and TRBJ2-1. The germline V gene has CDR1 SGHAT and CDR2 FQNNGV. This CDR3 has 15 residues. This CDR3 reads CASSLGLAEYNEQFF.

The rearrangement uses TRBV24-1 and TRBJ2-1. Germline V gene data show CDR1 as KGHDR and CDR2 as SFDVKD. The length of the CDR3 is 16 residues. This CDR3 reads CATSDLWQVVNNEQFF.

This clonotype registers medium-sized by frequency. CDR3 amino acids: CASSIDYEQYF. V gene TRBV5-6 combines with J gene TRBJ2-7. The CDR3 totals 11 residues. Germline V gene lookup returns CDR1 SGHDT and CDR2 YYEEEE.

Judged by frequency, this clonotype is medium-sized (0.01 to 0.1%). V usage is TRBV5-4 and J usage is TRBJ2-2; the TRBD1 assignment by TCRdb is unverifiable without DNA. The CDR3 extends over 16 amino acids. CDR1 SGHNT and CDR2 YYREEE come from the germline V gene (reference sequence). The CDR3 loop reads CASSLGGVKNTGELFF.

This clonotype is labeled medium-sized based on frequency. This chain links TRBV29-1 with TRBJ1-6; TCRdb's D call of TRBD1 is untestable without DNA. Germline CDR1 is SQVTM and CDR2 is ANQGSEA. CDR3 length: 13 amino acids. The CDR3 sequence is CSVRRDREAPLHF.

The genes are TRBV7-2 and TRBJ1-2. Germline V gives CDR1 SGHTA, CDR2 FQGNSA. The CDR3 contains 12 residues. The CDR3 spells CASSRDPNGYTF.

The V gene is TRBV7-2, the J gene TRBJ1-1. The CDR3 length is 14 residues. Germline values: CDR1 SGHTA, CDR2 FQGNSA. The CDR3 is CASSLESRVTEAFF. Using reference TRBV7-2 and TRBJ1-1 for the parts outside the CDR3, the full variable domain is GAGVSQSPSNKVTEKGKDVELRCDPISGHTALYWYRQSLGQGLEFLIYFQGNSAPDKSGLPSDRFSAERTGGSVSTLTIQRTQQEDSAVYLCASSLESRVTEAFFGQGTRLTVV.

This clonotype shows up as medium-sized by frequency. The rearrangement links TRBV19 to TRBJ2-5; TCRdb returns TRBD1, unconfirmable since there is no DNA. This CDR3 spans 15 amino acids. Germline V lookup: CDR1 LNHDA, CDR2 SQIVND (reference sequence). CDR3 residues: CASRDRDPYLGTQYF.

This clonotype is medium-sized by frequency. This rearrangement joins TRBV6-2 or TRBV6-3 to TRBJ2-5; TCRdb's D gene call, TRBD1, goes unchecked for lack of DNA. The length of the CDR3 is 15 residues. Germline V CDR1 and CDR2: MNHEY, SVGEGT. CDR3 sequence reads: CATTSFRGQGETQYF.

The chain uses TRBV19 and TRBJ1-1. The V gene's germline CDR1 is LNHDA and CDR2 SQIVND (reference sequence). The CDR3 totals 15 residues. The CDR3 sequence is CASSIPRSGNTEAFF.

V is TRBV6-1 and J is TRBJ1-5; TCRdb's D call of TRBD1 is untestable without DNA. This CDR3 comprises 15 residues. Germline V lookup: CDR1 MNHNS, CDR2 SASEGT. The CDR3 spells CASSEGQGGNQPQHF.